The TCR beta chain under discussion was sequenced for a study of PD-L1 blockade in urothelial cancer. Study-wide context: Across blood samples, T cells had a median count of about 140,000.

The CDR3 has 17 residues. The V gene end was trimmed by 4 bases and the J gene end by 6 bases; junction bases not matched to a gene: 11. Per the germline V gene, CDR1 is MNHEY and CDR2 is SMNVEV (reference sequence). Sequencing used immunoSEQ multiplex PCR; TCRdb keeps in-frame clones, though not all of them. Here the sample spans around 48,000 clones, around 85% being singletons. Time point: peripheral blood 6 weeks after treatment start. Each patient supplied 1 to 8 pretreatment and on-treatment samples. V gene TRBV27 combines with J gene TRBJ2-3, with 12 bases identical to TRBD2. Material: PBMCs, obtained around atezolizumab (anti-PD-L1) treatment. The clonotype was recovered from a man in his sixties with urothelial cancer. The CDR3 DNA is TGTGCCAGCAGTTCTTTCCTAGCGGGGGGGCCAAGGGATACGCAGTATTTT. Translating gives CASSSFLAGGPRDTQYF.